The next 18 T cell receptor beta chains were all read from a single sample in a study of spatial heterogeneity in lung cancer (dated by TCRdb to the late 2010s). Explained via the paper, the time point label denotes: blood at routine non-recurrence follow-up after resection. Library preparation was by 5' RACE. The sample was run on a NextSeq 500. The public reads were quality trimmed at Q25 with fastp and then assembled into clones with MiXCR by TCRdb, keeping productive beta chains. Every entry covers one CDR3 protein and lists the most common genes and DNA from its rows. Here the sample has under 20,000 distinct CDR3 sequences; approximately 20% occur a single time. Roughly 6.7% of the sample is taken by the ten largest. Specimen: PBMCs, collected at follow-up. These receptors all come from a male donor with early-stage non-small cell lung cancer.

Note on this clonotype: Since a much larger clone is just one base distant, this may be a read error. V usage is TRBV2 and J usage is TRBJ2-2; weak D call: TRBD2 (6 bases). The CDR3 extends over 16 amino acids. Looked up from germline, CDR1 is SNHLY and CDR2 is FYNNEI. DNA for the CDR3: TGTGCCAGCAGCCAGGGACGGACTATGAACACCGGGGAGCTGCTTTTT. Its protein is CASSQGRTMNTGELLF.

The chain is built from TRBV24-1 and TRBJ2-6, with D perhaps matching TRBD1 or TRBD2 (5 bases each). This CDR3 comprises 16 residues. V dropped 7 bases and J dropped 0 bases, with 12 bases sitting between them. Germline V CDR1 and CDR2: KGHDR, SFDVKD. CDR3 residues: CATSGTPASGANVLTF. CDR3 sequence (DNA): TGTGCCACCAGCGGGACGCCGGCCTCTGGGGCCAACGTCCTGACTTTC.

The table lists this clonotype with many counts. The chain has TRBV7-2 and TRBJ2-5; tentatively, D is TRBD1 (5 bases). CDR3 length: 13 residues. Trimming pared 5 bases from V and 5 bases from J, leaving 12 bases between. Germline loops: CDR1 SGHTA, CDR2 FQGNSA. CDR3 region: CASSQRQLETQYF. In DNA form, the CDR3 reads TGTGCCAGCAGCCAGAGACAGCTGGAGACCCAGTACTTC.

This clonotype appeared many times. This chain links TRBV29-1 with TRBJ1-2; possible D gene TRBD1, 5 bases. Germline V gene lookup returns CDR1 SQVTM and CDR2 ANQGSEA. This CDR3 is built from 15 residues. Trimming stripped 7 bases from V and 3 bases from J, with 21 bases between. CDR3 nucleotides: TGCAGCGCCCACGGTCTAACTGGGGGGGACTATGGCTACACCTTC. Its translation is CSAHGLTGGDYGYTF.

The V call is TRBV7-3, the J call TRBJ1-1; D is unclear. Per germline, CDR1 SGHTA and CDR2 FQGTGA. With 2 bases removed from V and 0 bases from J, the gap between germline ends came to 10 bases. The CDR3 totals 15 residues. CDR3 loop: CASSLGTAMNTEAFF. DNA of the CDR3: TGTGCCAGCAGCTTAGGTACAGCGATGAACACTGAAGCTTTCTTT.

This clonotype was seen more than once but under ten times. CDR3 DNA: TGTGCCTGGAGTGGGACAGGCTGGCGTGGCAATCAGCCCCAGCATTTT. It encodes CAWSGTGWRGNQPQHF. The chain employs TRBV30 and TRBJ1-5, with TRBD1 matching 7 bases. This CDR3 contains 16 residues. After removal of 1 base from V and 2 bases from J, the junction contained 8 bases not matched to a gene. In germline, CDR1 is GTSNPN, CDR2 SVGIG (reference sequence).

Only a few counts were recorded for this clonotype. J is TRBJ2-1 and V is TRBV12-3 or TRBV12-4, with D perhaps assigned TRBD1 or TRBD2 (6 bases each). V was pared by 6 bases and J by 7 bases, with 16 bases between. This CDR3 spans 14 amino acids. The CDR3 DNA is TGTGCCAGCAGCCTTCCCCAGGGGAGGAATGAGCAGTTCTTC. This codes for CASSLPQGRNEQFF.

This clonotype qualifies as medium-sized. The gene calls are TRBV7-2 and TRBJ2-1; tentatively, D is TRBD1 (6 bases). Germline CDR1 SGHTA, CDR2 FQGNSA. The CDR3 contains 16 residues. V lost 2 bases, J lost 8 bases, and 19 bases lay in between. The CDR3 region has the DNA TGTGCCAGCAGCTTAAGGGGGACGTACGGGTCCGATGAGCAGTTCTTC. It is translated as CASSLRGTYGSDEQFF.

V usage is TRBV30 and J usage is TRBJ1-2, with D uncertain. Germline values: CDR1 GTSNPN, CDR2 SVGIG (reference sequence). This CDR3 has 13 amino acids. V lost 1 base, J lost 4 bases, and 10 bases lay in between. CDR3 in DNA: TGTGCCTGGAGTGCCCCAGCGGGCTATGGCTACACCTTC. It translates to CAWSAPAGYGYTF. The full variable domain, with the rest looked up from reference TRBV30 and TRBJ1-2, is SQTIHQWPATLVQPVGSPLSLECTVEGTSNPNLYWYRQAAGRGLQLLFYSVGIGQISSEVPQNLSASRPQDRQFILSSKKLLLSDSGFYLCAWSAPAGYGYTFGSGTRLTVV.

The rearrangement links TRBV25-1 to TRBJ1-5, with D perhaps matching TRBD1 (5 bases). Trimming took 5 bases from V and 4 from J, leaving 12 bases between them. This CDR3 spans 14 amino acids. Germline values: CDR1 MGHDK, CDR2 SYGVNS. The CDR3 sequence: CASSPVGTNQPQHF. In nucleotides, the CDR3 is TGTGCCAGCAGTCCAGTGGGGACGAATCAGCCCCAGCATTTT.

As for this clonotype: Since a much larger clone is just one base distant, this may be a read error. Because it lacks the conserved phenylalanine or tryptophan at the end, this CDR3 is likely a read error. This rearrangement joins TRBV5-4 to TRBJ2-7; D is unresolved. The CDR3 is 14 amino acids. Looked up from germline, CDR1 is SGHNT and CDR2 is YYREEE (reference sequence). V lost 3 bases and J 2 bases, leaving 12 bases between the germline ends. CDR3 loop: CASSSKGRPYEQYS. CDR3 nucleotides: TGTGCCAGCAGCTCGAAGGGCCGCCCCTACGAGCAGTACTCC.

This rearrangement joins TRBV4-3 to TRBJ2-3; D possibly corresponds to TRBD2 (5 bases). The CDR3 runs to 15 residues. Germline loops: CDR1 LGHNA, CDR2 YSLEER. V lost 2 bases and J 5 bases, leaving 14 bases between the germline ends. The CDR3 here is CASSQSILVGDTQYF. CDR3 in DNA: TGCGCCAGCAGCCAATCTATACTAGTCGGAGATACGCAGTATTTT.

This clonotype appeared a few times. This rearrangement joins TRBV12-3 or TRBV12-4 to TRBJ2-1; perhaps D is TRBD1 or TRBD2 (5 bases each). The CDR3 consists of 18 residues. Trimming took off 7 bases at V and 0 bases at J, with 22 bases between the two ends. The CDR3, as DNA: TGTGCCAGCATCCAAAGGTGGGGCGGGCTGAGCTCCTACAATGAGCAGTTCTTC. This translates into CASIQRWGGLSSYNEQFF.

This clonotype is termed medium-sized. CDR3 protein: CASSIRQSGDQPQHF. CDR3 in DNA: TGTGCCAGTAGTATAAGGCAGTCTGGCGATCAGCCCCAGCATTTT. The rearrangement links TRBV19 to TRBJ1-5, with D hard to call. Germline V gives CDR1 LNHDA, CDR2 SQIVND (reference sequence). The V gene lost 2 bases and the J gene lost 5 bases, with 13 bases spanning the gap. The CDR3 has 15 amino acids.

This clonotype was detected only a few times. This chain joins TRBV10-3 and TRBJ1-1, with 8 bases lining up with TRBD1. The CDR3 runs 12 residues. CDR1 is ENHRY, CDR2 SYGVKD, per germline. V gave up 6 bases and J gave up 8 bases; unmatched junction bases: 5. CDR3 coding DNA: TGTGCCATCAGCCTCGGGACAGGAGAAGCTTTCTTT. Amino acids: CAISLGTGEAFF.

About this clonotype itself: An end of the junction differs from the germline gene, which may be a read error. The chain uses TRBV20-1 and TRBJ2-5; TRBD2 might be the D (5 bases). Germline V gene data show CDR1 as DFQATT and CDR2 as SNEGSKA (reference sequence). CDR3 length: 14 residues. The CDR3 DNA sequence: TGCAGTGCCAGAGGAGGATTGGGACAAGAGACCCAGTACTTC. It is translated as CSARGGLGQETQYF.

About this clonotype: Compared with germline, one end of the junction differs, possibly owing to a read error. The V and J genes are TRBV11-2 and TRBJ2-1, with D tentatively TRBD2 (5 bases). The germline V gene encodes CDR1 SGHAT and CDR2 FQNNGV. The CDR3 is 13 amino acids. The CDR3 sequence: CASSLERTDEQFF. The CDR3 DNA reads TGTGCCAGCAGCCTAGAGAGGACTGATGAGCAGTTCTTC.

This clonotype was recorded many times. The rearrangement uses TRBV7-3 and TRBJ1-3; 11 bases map to TRBD1. V shed 2 bases and J 4 bases; nucleotides not matched to a gene: 4. CDR3 length equals 16 residues. Germline V CDR1 and CDR2: SGHTA, FQGTGA. The CDR3 loop reads CASSLFGQGAGNTIYF. The DNA of the CDR3 is TGTGCCAGCAGCTTATTCGGACAGGGGGCCGGAAACACCATATATTTT. Full variable domain (remainder filled in from reference TRBV7-3 and TRBJ1-3): GAGVSQTPSNKVTEKGKYVELRCDPISGHTALYWYRQSLGQGPEFLIYFQGTGAADDSGLPNDRFFAVRPEGSVSTLKIQRTERGDSAVYLCASSLFGQGAGNTIYFGEGSWLTVV.